The 22 T cell receptor beta chains in this list originate from one sample, sequenced in a study of CXCR3-negative and CXCR3-positive naive CD8 T cells. These TCRs are of unknown antigen specificity. 5' RACE with UMI labels generated the TRB cDNA libraries. TCRdb re-called the 5' RACE reads and shows each CDR3 protein once, DNA omitted. The repertoire table contains fewer than 140,000 distinct CDR3 sequences. Study-level results: Hydrophobicity was higher for TRB CDR3s found in CXCR3-positive naive cells than in CXCR3-negative naive cells.

Input material: naive CXCR3+ CD8+ T cells from blood. Regarding subset: CD45RO-CCR7+CD27+CD95- naive CD8+ T cells expressing CXCR3 (TNR3+). These receptor sequences come from a human donor in good health. Some clones in this sample may be carry-over from other donors' samples.

The chain couples TRBV11-2 to TRBJ2-5; the D call of TRBD1 rests on TCRdb alone, since no DNA is present to check it. Germline lookup yields CDR1 SGHAT and CDR2 FQNNGV. The length of the CDR3 is 16 residues. CDR3 sequence reads: CASSVGPGQGKETQYF.

The CDR3 reads CASSLLGTGTYEQYF. This chain uses TRBV12-3 or TRBV12-4 with TRBJ2-7; TCRdb indicates TRBD1, and absent DNA this call remains unverified. This CDR3 contains 15 residues.

This chain connects TRBV2 to TRBJ1-1; TCRdb designates TRBD1, a call that cannot be tested without DNA. The germline V gene has CDR1 SNHLY and CDR2 FYNNEI. This CDR3 spans 14 amino acids. The CDR3 region is CASSETRGGTEAFF.

The CDR3 region is CAGQGRNTGELFF. The chain employs TRBV28 and TRBJ2-2; TCRdb picks TRBD1, but there is no DNA to check that call. Germline V gene data show CDR1 as MDHEN and CDR2 as SYDVKM. The CDR3 sequence is 13 residues long.

The rearrangement uses TRBV14 and TRBJ1-1; TCRdb designates TRBD1, a call that cannot be tested without DNA. This CDR3 is built from 14 residues. Germline loops: CDR1 SGHDN, CDR2 FVKESK. The CDR3: CASGTDSWNTEAFF.

The chain is built from TRBV11-3 and TRBJ2-4. This CDR3 is built from 13 residues. Germline V gene data show CDR1 as SGHNT and CDR2 as YENEEA. The CDR3: CASSSPAKNIQYF.

The chain carries TRBV12-2 and TRBJ2-1; TCRdb outputs TRBD1, but without DNA this stays unchecked. TRBV12-2 is given as a pseudogene. This CDR3 has 15 residues. The CDR3 sequence is CASRLGQVDLNEQFF.

This chain connects TRBV12-3 or TRBV12-4 to TRBJ2-1; there is no DNA to check the TCRdb D call of TRBD2. The CDR3 is made up of 16 amino acids. This chain's CDR3 is CASSQGLAGPYNEQFF.

The chain joins TRBV6-6 to TRBJ1-2; the TCRdb D gene call, TRBD1, has no DNA to confirm it. Looked up from germline, CDR1 is MNHNY and CDR2 is SVGAGI (reference sequence). This CDR3 region has 15 residues. The CDR3 reads CASSYMTGGGYGYTF.

V usage is TRBV5-1 and J usage is TRBJ2-7; the D gene TCRdb calls, TRBD1, cannot be checked with no DNA. CDR1 and CDR2 from the germline V gene are SGHRS and YFSETQ. The CDR3 totals 16 residues. The CDR3 sequence: CASSLDSGQGSYEQYF. Supplemented by reference TRBV5-1 and TRBJ2-7, the full variable domain reads KAGVTQTPRYLIKTRGQQVTLSCSPISGHRSVSWYQQTPGQGLQFLFEYFSETQRNKGNFPGRFSGRQFSNSRSEMNVSTLELGDSALYLCASSLDSGQGSYEQYFGPGTRLTVT.

The CDR3 sequence: CASSSELYEQYF. The chain has TRBV5-6 and TRBJ2-7. The CDR3 totals 12 residues. CDR1 is SGHDT, CDR2 YYEEEE, per germline.

The chain links TRBV29-1 to TRBJ2-3; no DNA is available, so the TRBD2 call from TCRdb remains unchecked. From germline, CDR1 is SQVTM and CDR2 ANQGSEA. The CDR3 is made up of 19 amino acids. CDR3: CSVEGTYRSGEPTTDTQYF.

The genes are TRBV10-3 and TRBJ2-7; the TCRdb call, TRBD1, lacks DNA for checking. CDR3 size: 16 residues. Per the germline V gene, CDR1 is ENHRY and CDR2 is SYGVKD. The CDR3 reads CAISAVWQGPSYEQYF.

V usage is TRBV2 and J usage is TRBJ2-7; TCRdb reports TRBD2, a call that lacks DNA to check it against. Per germline, CDR1 SNHLY and CDR2 FYNNEI. The CDR3 sequence is 13 residues long. The CDR3 loop is CASGSSGAYEQYF.

The chain uses TRBV29-1 and TRBJ1-2; there is no DNA to check the TCRdb D call of TRBD1. CDR3 size: 13 residues. The germline V gene encodes CDR1 SQVTM and CDR2 ANQGSEA. This CDR3 is CSVEIGTSAGYTF.

This rearrangement joins TRBV29-1 to TRBJ2-3; TCRdb gives TRBD2 as the D gene, but with no DNA this cannot be confirmed. CDR1 and CDR2 (germline): SQVTM, ANQGSEA. This CDR3 comprises 15 residues. The CDR3 sequence: CSVEPGPAGADTQYF.

The rearrangement uses TRBV2 and TRBJ2-1; there is no DNA to check the TCRdb D call of TRBD2. This CDR3 has 15 residues. Germline V CDR1 and CDR2: SNHLY, FYNNEI. The CDR3 is CASSEYVGVANEQFF. Variable domain in full (rest from reference TRBV2 and TRBJ2-1): EPEVTQTPSHQVTQMGQEVILRCVPISNHLYFYWYRQILGQKVEFLVSFYNNEISEKSEIFDDQFSVERPDGSNFTLKIRSTKLEDSAMYFCASSEYVGVANEQFFGPGTRLTVL.

The rearrangement links TRBV29-1 to TRBJ1-2; the D gene TCRdb calls, TRBD1, cannot be checked with no DNA. CDR1 SQVTM and CDR2 ANQGSEA come from the germline V gene. This CDR3 has 15 residues. CDR3 loop: CSVDRGRGGLSGYTF. The full variable domain, rest sourced from reference TRBV29-1 and TRBJ1-2, is SAVISQKPSRDICQRGTSLTIQCQVDSQVTMMFWYRQQPGQSLTLIATANQGSEATYESGFVIDKFPISRPNLTFSTLTVSNMSPEDSSIYLCSVDRGRGGLSGYTFGSGTRLTVV.

This chain connects TRBV12-3 or TRBV12-4 to TRBJ1-2. CDR3 size: 15 residues. The CDR3 region is CASSAAGGANYGYTF.

The chain carries TRBV7-9 and TRBJ1-4. The CDR3 length is 11 residues. Germline loops: CDR1 SEHNR, CDR2 FQNEAQ (reference sequence). The CDR3: CASSNNEKLFF.

This chain links TRBV20-1 with TRBJ2-7; the D gene TCRdb calls, TRBD1, cannot be checked with no DNA. The CDR3 sequence is 14 residues long. Germline assignment: CDR1 DFQATT and CDR2 SNEGSKA (reference sequence). Here the CDR3 reads CSARQLRGSYEQYF.

The chain joins TRBV12-3 or TRBV12-4 to TRBJ1-4; TCRdb names TRBD1, which stays unverified in the absence of DNA. This CDR3 region has 14 residues. The chain's CDR3 is CASSLGRGIEKLFF.